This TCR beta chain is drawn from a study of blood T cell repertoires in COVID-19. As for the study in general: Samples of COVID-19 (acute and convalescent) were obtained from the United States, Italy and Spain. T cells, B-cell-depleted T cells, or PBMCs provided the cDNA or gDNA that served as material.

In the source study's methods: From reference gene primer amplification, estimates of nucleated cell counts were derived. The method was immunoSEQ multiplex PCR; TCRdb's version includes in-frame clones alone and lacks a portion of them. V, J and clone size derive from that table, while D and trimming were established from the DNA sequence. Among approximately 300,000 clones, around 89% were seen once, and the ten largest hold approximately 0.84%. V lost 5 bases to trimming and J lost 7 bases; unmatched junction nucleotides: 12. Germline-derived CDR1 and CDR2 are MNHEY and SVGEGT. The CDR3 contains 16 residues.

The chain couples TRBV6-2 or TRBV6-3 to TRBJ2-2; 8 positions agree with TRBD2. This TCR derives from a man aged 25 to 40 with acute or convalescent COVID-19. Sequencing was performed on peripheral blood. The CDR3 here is CASSLAGPRRGGELFF. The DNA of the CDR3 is TGTGCCAGCAGTCTAGCGGGCCCAAGACGAGGCGGGGAGCTGTTTTTT.